The entry below gives a single T cell receptor (beta chain) sequence along with its context. Repertoires were generated with immunoSEQ multiplex PCR, while TCRdb's copy carries only in-frame clones and drops some. The sample lists 35,000 to 45,000 clones, around 79% seen once, with about 3.5% in the top ten. This record comes from a study of PD-L1 blockade in urothelial cancer. This TCR was sampled from a man between 70 and 80 years old with urothelial cancer. The sample was PBMCs, taken around atezolizumab (anti-PD-L1) treatment.

CDR3 nucleotide sequence: TGTGCCAGCAGCTTAGAAGCGGTTGCCTACGAGCAGTACTTC. This gives the protein CASSLEAVAYEQYF. This chain connects TRBV7-2 to TRBJ2-7; the D gene is possibly TRBD2 (5 bases). Germline V gene sequence: CDR1 SGHTA, CDR2 FQGNSA. The V end lost 1 base, the J end lost 2 bases, and 9 bases lay between the germline ends. This CDR3 is built from 14 residues.